Presented here are 18 T cell receptor beta chains from one specimen sequenced in a study of shared clonotypes between healthy human individuals. Using immunoSEQ multiplex PCR, the repertoire was profiled, and TCRdb retains in-frame clones only, with some absent. The sample holds about 1.5 million clones, approximately 98% seen once. Source material: naive CD4+ T cells sorted from blood. The subset: CD45RA+ positively selected. The receptors stem from a man aged 25 to 40 in good health.

This chain connects TRBV5-4 to TRBJ2-3; 11 bases fit TRBD2. Germline CDR1 SGHNT, CDR2 YYREEE (reference sequence). V lost 3 bases, J lost 3 bases, and 6 bases stayed unmatched. The CDR3 has 16 residues. CDR3 nucleotide sequence: TGTGCCAGCAGCTCCCCCGGGACTAGCGGTACAGATACGCAGTATTTT. This sequence encodes CASSSPGTSGTDTQYF. The variable domain in full, completed from reference TRBV5-4 and TRBJ2-3, reads ETGVTQSPTHLIKTRGQQVTLRCSSQSGHNTVSWYQQALGQGPQFIFQYYREEENGRGNFPPRFSGLQFPNYSSELNVNALELDDSALYLCASSSPGTSGTDTQYFGPGTRLTVL.

The gene calls are TRBV2 and TRBJ2-7; D possibly corresponds to TRBD2 (7 bases). The V gene lost 7 bases and the J gene lost 2 bases, with 15 bases spanning the gap. Germline V CDR1 and CDR2: SNHLY, FYNNEI. The CDR3 sequence is 14 residues long. The CDR3 region has the DNA TGTGCCAGCACCGGCCGGGGGGCTACCTACGAGCAGTACTTC. It encodes CASTGRGATYEQYF.

The chain employs TRBV7-2 and TRBJ2-1; D gene uncertain. From germline, CDR1 is SGHTA and CDR2 FQGNSA. CDR3 length equals 15 residues. With 2 bases removed from V and 4 bases from J, the gap between germline ends came to 12 bases. Written as DNA, the CDR3 is TGTGCCAGCAGCTTATCCAGGTCGAGGTACAATGAGCAGTTCTTC. Its translation is CASSLSRSRYNEQFF.

CDR3 DNA sequence: TGTGCCAGCAGCCCCGCCCCCGGGTCGCACAATGAGCAGTTCTTC. The encoded protein is CASSPAPGSHNEQFF. The chain combines TRBV9 with TRBJ2-1, with unresolved D. There are 15 residues in the CDR3. V shed 4 bases and J shed 5 bases, with 16 bases lying between them. Germline CDR1 and CDR2: SGDLS and YYNGEE.

The chain is built from TRBV18 and TRBJ2-1; 10 bases are a match to TRBD1. After removal of 2 bases from V and 5 bases from J, the junction contained 6 bases not matched to a gene. Per germline, CDR1 KGHSH and CDR2 LQKENI. There are 16 residues in the CDR3. CDR3 in DNA: TGTGCCAGCTCACCAGCGACAGGGGGCGCCGACAATGAGCAGTTCTTC. This gives the protein CASSPATGGADNEQFF.

This chain joins TRBV10-3 and TRBJ2-5; D not resolved. This CDR3 has 17 amino acids. V was pared by 2 bases and J by 0 bases, with 16 bases between. Germline-derived CDR1 and CDR2 are ENHRY and SYGVKD. CDR3 sequence reads: CAISEQIVGDNQETQYF. DNA for the CDR3: TGTGCCATCAGTGAGCAGATTGTGGGCGATAACCAAGAGACCCAGTACTTC.

The V gene is TRBV7-9, the J gene TRBJ2-1, with D possibly being TRBD1 or TRBD2 (5 bases each). Trimming stripped 2 bases from V and 0 bases from J, with 8 bases between. CDR1 is SEHNR, CDR2 FQNEAQ, per germline (reference sequence). The CDR3 loop spans 15 amino acids. CDR3 nucleotide sequence: TGTGCCAGCAGCTTACGAGGGGTCTCCTACAATGAGCAGTTCTTC. Translation gives CASSLRGVSYNEQFF.

This clone was observed a single time. The gene calls are TRBV6-6 and TRBJ2-7; D possibly corresponds to TRBD1 (6 bases). The CDR3 sequence is 14 residues long. V lost 6 bases to trimming and J lost 2 bases, with 14 bases between them. Germline CDR1 MNHNY, CDR2 SVGAGI (reference sequence). Here the CDR3 reads CASSSQGSTYEQYF. The CDR3 bases are TGTGCCAGCAGCTCACAGGGATCCACCTACGAGCAGTACTTC.

The chain recombines TRBV9 with TRBJ2-7; D assignment may be TRBD1 or TRBD2 (6 bases each). Germline CDR1 and CDR2: SGDLS and YYNGEE. The CDR3 sequence is 19 residues long. V was cut by 0 bases and J by 1 base, with 23 bases left in between. CDR3 bases: TGTGCCAGCAGCGTAGAGCCCAACTTAGGGGGGAAGAATTCCTACGAGCAGTACTTC. It codes for CASSVEPNLGGKNSYEQYF.

This rearrangement joins TRBV11-2 to TRBJ2-1; D is unclear. The CDR3 has 15 residues. V was shortened by 4 bases and J by 5 bases, with 15 bases between the two germline ends. Germline CDR1 reads SGHAT; CDR2 reads FQNNGV. Here the CDR3 DNA reads TGTGCCAGCAGCTCCGAGGTGGGCTCACACAATGAGCAGTTCTTC. It yields the protein CASSSEVGSHNEQFF.

This rearrangement joins TRBV30 to TRBJ2-1; 8 bases are a match to TRBD2. The CDR3 has 17 amino acids. Germline CDR1 is GTSNPN and CDR2 is SVGIG (reference sequence). Losses at the gene ends were 2 bases for V and 1 base for J; bases not matched to a gene: 10. The CDR3 sequence: CAWSQVAGGLSYNEQFF. The CDR3 DNA reads TGTGCCTGGAGTCAGGTCGCGGGAGGTCTTTCCTACAATGAGCAGTTCTTC. Full variable domain (remainder filled in from reference TRBV30 and TRBJ2-1): SQTIHQWPATLVQPVGSPLSLECTVEGTSNPNLYWYRQAAGRGLQLLFYSVGIGQISSEVPQNLSASRPQDRQFILSSKKLLLSDSGFYLCAWSQVAGGLSYNEQFFGPGTRLTVL.

The rearrangement uses TRBV5-4 and TRBJ2-1, with 9 bases fitting TRBD2. V shed 0 bases, J shed 9 bases, and the junction held 7 bases outside the gene matches. The germline gives CDR1 SGHNT, CDR2 YYREEE (reference sequence). CDR3 length: 15 amino acids. CDR3 residues: CASSLDLAGKGEQFF. As DNA, the CDR3 is TGTGCCAGCAGCTTGGATCTAGCGGGAAAGGGTGAGCAGTTCTTC.

The genes are TRBV12-2 and TRBJ1-2; the D call of TRBD1 is as the table states it, not checked on the DNA. TRBV12-2 represents a pseudogene. This CDR3 is 14 amino acids long. This CDR3 is CASRWDSPNYGYTF. The DNA for the CDR3 is TGTGCAAGTCGCTGGGACAGCCCGAACTATGGCTACACCTTC.

The V gene is TRBV27, the J gene TRBJ2-1, with a tentative D call TRBD1 (5 bases). The V and J ends lost 6 bases and 6 bases respectively, with 12 bases between them. Germline CDR1 and CDR2: MNHEY and SMNVEV (reference sequence). The CDR3 loop spans 13 amino acids. The CDR3 here is CASSPRVLNEQFF. The CDR3 DNA reads as TGTGCCAGCAGCCCCAGGGTTCTCAATGAGCAGTTCTTC.

The V and J genes are TRBV15 and TRBJ2-7, with 8 bases identical to TRBD1. This CDR3 region has 15 residues. V shed 4 bases and J 2 bases; nucleotides not matched to a gene: 7. Germline CDR1 is LNHNV and CDR2 is YYDKDF (reference sequence). CDR3: CATSTGTGATYEQYF. Here the CDR3 DNA reads TGTGCCACCAGCACCGGGACAGGAGCTACCTACGAGCAGTACTTC. The full variable domain, completed using reference TRBV15 and TRBJ2-7, is DAMVIQNPRYQVTQFGKPVTLSCSQTLNHNVMYWYQQKSSQAPKLLFHYYDKDFNNEADTPDNFQSRRPNTSFCFLDIRSPGLGDTAMYLCATSTGTGATYEQYFGPGTRLTVT.

The chain joins TRBV5-5 to TRBJ1-4, with D perhaps matching TRBD1 (6 bases). Germline loops: CDR1 SGHKS, CDR2 YYEKEE (reference sequence). V lost 2 bases, J lost 4 bases, and 15 bases lay in between. The CDR3 extends over 16 amino acids. CDR3 in amino acids: CASSFAGGSLNEKLFF. The CDR3 DNA follows: TGTGCCAGCAGCTTTGCTGGGGGCTCACTTAATGAAAAACTGTTTTTT.

The V and J genes are TRBV5-6 and TRBJ1-5; D remains unclear. Trimming removed 4 bases at V and 0 bases at J, with 11 bases between. Per germline, CDR1 SGHDT and CDR2 YYEEEE. The CDR3 runs to 15 residues. As DNA, the CDR3 is TGTGCCAGCAGCCTTGTGGGCGGTAGCAATCAGCCCCAGCATTTT. Translation: CASSLVGGSNQPQHF.

This rearrangement joins TRBV9 to TRBJ2-7; D might be TRBD1 or TRBD2, each matching 5 bases. This CDR3 contains 16 residues. The V end was cut by 4 bases, the J end by 3 bases, with 20 bases between. Per the germline V gene, CDR1 is SGDLS and CDR2 is YYNGEE. CDR3 DNA sequence: TGTGCCAGCAGCACAAGTCCCGGGACCCCCTACTACGAGCAGTACTTC. This encodes CASSTSPGTPYYEQYF.